Presented here are 6 T cell receptor beta chains from one specimen sequenced in a study of naive and memory T cell subsets. Two oligonucleotides, mixed equimolar, formed the beta constant-region primer covering TRBC1 and TRBC2. The ligated cDNA underwent four PCR rounds using SP2 and nested alpha and beta constant-region primers. One entry per CDR3 protein, called by TCRdb with MiXCR from the UMI-ligation and nested PCR reads. The repertoire includes approximately 80,000 distinct CDR3 sequences, over 8.5% of them detected once, and 1.2% sits in the top ten. Material: naive CD8+ T cells from blood. The source of these receptors is a human donor in good health.

This clonotype showed up many times. This sequence joins TRBV11-2 and TRBJ2-7; 8 nucleotides line up with TRBD1. J gave up 3 bases and V 3 bases, and 1 base lay outside the gene matches. Germline V lookup: CDR1 SGHAT, CDR2 FQNNGV. CDR3 size: 13 residues. The DNA of the CDR3 is TGTGCCAGCAGCTTGGGGACAGGCTACGAGCAGTACTTC. Translating gives CASSLGTGYEQYF.

This clonotype was counted between two and nine times. V gene TRBV10-2 combines with J gene TRBJ1-2, with 8 bases aligning to TRBD1. Germline CDR1 and CDR2: WSHSY and SAAADI. This CDR3 has 14 residues. Trimming took 7 bases from V and 5 from J; bases not matched to a gene: 9. CDR3 DNA sequence: TGCGCCAGCACTGCCAGGGGGCCAGAGTATGGCTACACCTTC. The encoded protein is CASTARGPEYGYTF.

The chain links TRBV9 to TRBJ2-1; unclear D gene. Trimming left V 4 bases short and J 0 bases short, with 14 bases between. The germline CDR1 and CDR2 sequences are SGDLS and YYNGEE. This CDR3 comprises 16 residues. CDR3 bases: TGTGCCAGCAGCCCTAGGGCCCTTAGCTCCTACAATGAGCAGTTCTTC. This sequence encodes CASSPRALSSYNEQFF.

Ten or more counts support this clonotype. The rearrangement links TRBV5-1 to TRBJ1-1; D gene ambiguous. The CDR3 totals 14 residues. Germline values: CDR1 SGHRS, CDR2 YFSETQ. V was pared by 4 bases and J by 3 bases, with 13 bases between. This CDR3 is CASSVAQRDTEAFF. The DNA for the CDR3 is TGCGCCAGCAGCGTTGCACAGAGAGACACTGAAGCTTTCTTT.

This clonotype was found many times. The chain couples TRBV20-1 to TRBJ2-4; D perhaps matches TRBD1 (5 bases). Germline V CDR1 and CDR2: DFQATT, SNEGSKA (reference sequence). V was shortened by 0 bases and J by 0 bases, with 6 bases between the two germline ends. This CDR3 has 14 amino acids. CDR3 amino acids: CSAREGVAKNIQYF. In DNA, the CDR3 is TGCAGTGCTAGAGAAGGGGTAGCCAAAAACATTCAGTACTTC.

This clonotype was seen a handful of times. The V gene is TRBV6-2 or TRBV6-3, the J gene TRBJ2-2; unclear D gene. CDR1 and CDR2 from the germline V gene are MNHEY and SVGEGT. The CDR3 has 11 residues. Trimming stripped 6 bases from V and 7 bases from J, with 6 bases between. This CDR3 reads CASRSSGELFF. For the CDR3, the DNA is TGTGCCAGCAGGAGTAGCGGGGAGCTGTTTTTT.